The 17 T cell receptor beta chains below all came from one sample that was sequenced in a study of blood T cell repertoires in COVID-19 (dated by TCRdb to 2020 to 2022). Library method: the immunoSEQ multiplex PCR assay. Entries here come from immuneACCESS through TCRdb and include only in-frame sequences with V and J called. Some clones fail to appear in such tables; in the studies checked, an unresolved V gene covers under half of the shortfall, and the cause of the remainder is unknown. This sample has about 64,000 clones in its table, and roughly 80% of those were observed once. The leading ten clones occupy roughly 12% of the sample. The sample comprised peripheral blood. These receptors were taken from a human donor in a cohort sampled during active COVID-19.

The gene calls are TRBV7-2 and TRBJ2-1; D may be TRBD2 (7 bases). The V end lost 0 bases, the J end lost 8 bases, and 11 bases lay between the germline ends. Germline CDR1 is SGHTA and CDR2 is FQGNSA. The CDR3 consists of 14 residues. The CDR3 reads CASSLAGGRYEQFF. The DNA of the CDR3 is TGTGCCAGCAGCTTAGCGGGGGGGCGCTATGAGCAGTTCTTC.

The J gene is TRBJ1-2, the V gene TRBV19; a weak D match, TRBD1 (5 bases). The CDR3 length is 13 residues. CDR1 LNHDA and CDR2 SQIVND come from the germline V gene (reference sequence). Trimming pared 6 bases from V and 3 bases from J, leaving 11 bases between. The CDR3 nucleotides read TGTGCCAGTAGCGGACATACCGACTATGGCTACACCTTC. Translating gives CASSGHTDYGYTF.

This clone was detected ten times or more. Other DNA sequences of this sample code for an identical CDR3. The CDR3 DNA sequence: TGCAGCGTTGGGGAGGATACGCAGTATTTT. Its translation: CSVGEDTQYF. This chain links TRBV29-1 with TRBJ2-3, with D possibly being TRBD2 (5 bases). The CDR3 is 10 amino acids. Trimming shortened V by 4 bases and J by 6 bases, and 5 bases separated the two germline ends. Germline-derived CDR1 and CDR2 are SQVTM and ANQGSEA.

The chain combines TRBV2 with TRBJ1-3; 11 positions agree with TRBD1. CDR3 length: 14 residues. Per the germline V gene, CDR1 is SNHLY and CDR2 is FYNNEI. After removal of 8 bases from V and 4 bases from J, the junction contained 4 bases not matched to a gene. CDR3 sequence reads: CASHRTGGGNTIYF. CDR3 nucleotides: TGTGCCAGCCATCGGACAGGGGGCGGAAACACCATATATTTT.

This chain connects TRBV12-5 to TRBJ2-1, with D unresolved. This CDR3 is 12 amino acids long. CDR1 and CDR2 from the germline V gene are LGHNT and FRNRAP. V dropped 7 bases and J dropped 1 base, with 5 bases sitting between them. CDR3 bases: TGTGCTAGTGATCCGTCCTACAATGAGCAGTTCTTC. It is translated as CASDPSYNEQFF.

The V and J genes are TRBV27 and TRBJ1-2, with 9 bases fitting TRBD1. The CDR3 is 16 residues long. The V gene end was trimmed by 6 bases and the J gene end by 1 base; junction bases not matched to a gene: 9. CDR1 and CDR2 from the germline V gene are MNHEY and SMNVEV (reference sequence). CDR3 protein: CASSPSLDRGNYGYTF. The CDR3 DNA reads TGTGCCAGCAGCCCTTCCCTGGACAGGGGTAACTATGGCTACACCTTC.

The chain uses TRBV6-5 and TRBJ2-3; 8 bases line up with TRBD2. The CDR3 length is 14 residues. With V trimmed by 10 bases and J by 5 bases, 11 bases remained unmatched. Germline values: CDR1 MNHEY, CDR2 SVGAGI. CDR3 sequence: CATNRGGSEDTQYF. The DNA of the CDR3 is TGTGCCACGAATCGGGGGGGCTCTGAAGATACGCAGTATTTT.

CDR3 region: CASSWVEAGGYTF. As DNA, the CDR3 is TGCGCCAGCAGCTGGGTTGAGGCGGGCGGCTACACCTTC. The J gene is TRBJ1-2, the V gene TRBV5-1; D remains unclear. Germline CDR1 SGHRS, CDR2 YFSETQ. CDR3 length: 13 amino acids. V lost 3 bases, J lost 8 bases, and 14 bases lay in between.

This chain joins TRBV2 and TRBJ1-1, with D maybe TRBD1 (6 bases). The CDR3 sequence is 13 residues long. Germline V gives CDR1 SNHLY, CDR2 FYNNEI. Trimming pared 5 bases from V and 4 bases from J, leaving 11 bases between. The CDR3 DNA reads as TGTGCCAGCAGTACAGGGTTGGGCACTGAAGCTTTCTTT. This sequence encodes CASSTGLGTEAFF.

The V call is TRBV5-1, the J call TRBJ2-3, with 8 bases that match TRBD2. The V and J ends lost 3 bases and 5 bases, in that order; junction bases with no gene match: 5. This CDR3 region has 14 residues. CDR1 and CDR2 (germline): SGHRS, YFSETQ. The CDR3 sequence is CASSSGGAVDTQYF. Here the CDR3 DNA reads TGCGCCAGCAGCTCCGGGGGGGCGGTAGATACGCAGTATTTT. The entire variable domain, with the rest obtained from reference TRBV5-1 and TRBJ2-3, is as follows: KAGVTQTPRYLIKTRGQQVTLSCSPISGHRSVSWYQQTPGQGLQFLFEYFSETQRNKGNFPGRFSGRQFSNSRSEMNVSTLELGDSALYLCASSSGGAVDTQYFGPGTRLTVL.

The chain has TRBV24-1 and TRBJ2-3; 10 bases align to TRBD1. CDR3 length: 16 residues. Germline trimming cut 4 bases from V and 3 bases from J; bases unmatched to any gene: 6. The V gene's germline CDR1 is KGHDR and CDR2 SFDVKD. The CDR3 is CATSETGTGETDTQYF. The DNA of the CDR3 is TGTGCCACCAGTGAAACCGGGACAGGGGAAACAGATACGCAGTATTTT.

This chain joins TRBV28 and TRBJ2-1; 7 positions match TRBD1. From germline, CDR1 is MDHEN and CDR2 SYDVKM. The length of the CDR3 is 15 residues. J lost 4 bases, V lost 5 bases, and 8 bases had no gene match. The CDR3 sequence: CASSLTGTAYNEQFF. DNA of the CDR3: TGTGCCAGCAGTCTAACCGGGACAGCGTACAATGAGCAGTTCTTC. The full variable domain, rest sourced from reference TRBV28 and TRBJ2-1, is DVKVTQSSRYLVKRTGEKVFLECVQDMDHENMFWYRQDPGLGLRLIYFSYDVKMKEKGDIPEGYSVSREKKERFSLILESASTNQTSMYLCASSLTGTAYNEQFFGPGTRLTVL.

This clone was picked up one time. The CDR3 loop is CASSLLTGSNQPQHF. The CDR3 DNA reads TGTGCCAGCAGCTTGCTGACAGGTAGCAATCAGCCCCAGCATTTT. This chain uses TRBV5-6 with TRBJ1-5, with D maybe TRBD1 (6 bases). The CDR3 length is 15 residues. Germline assignment: CDR1 SGHDT and CDR2 YYEEEE. Between the trimmed V and J ends, which lost 1 base and 0 bases, there was a span of 8 bases. The full variable domain, in which reference TRBV5-6 and TRBJ1-5 provide the parts outside the CDR3, is DAGVTQSPTHLIKTRGQQVTLRCSPKSGHDTVSWYQQALGQGPQFIFQYYEEEERQRGNFPDRFSGHQFPNYSSELNVNALLLGDSALYLCASSLLTGSNQPQHFGDGTRLSIL.

The chain links TRBV19 to TRBJ1-2, with 8 nucleotides matching TRBD1. The CDR3 runs 14 residues. Germline lookup yields CDR1 LNHDA and CDR2 SQIVND (reference sequence). After removal of 4 bases from V and 4 bases from J, the junction contained 5 bases not matched to a gene. The DNA for the CDR3 is TGTGCCAGTAGTACTGGACAGGGCAGCTATGGCTACACCTTC. Protein sequence: CASSTGQGSYGYTF. The complete variable domain, with remaining parts taken from reference TRBV19 and TRBJ1-2, reads DGGITQSPKYLFRKEGQNVTLSCEQNLNHDAMYWYRQDPGQGLRLIYYSQIVNDFQKGDIAEGYSVSREKKESFPLTVTSAQKNPTAFYLCASSTGQGSYGYTFGSGTRLTVV.

J is TRBJ2-1 and V is TRBV3-1 (or the pseudogene TRBV3-2), with D possibly being TRBD2 (6 bases). The V end lost 4 bases, the J end lost 4 bases, and 14 bases lay between the germline ends. The CDR3 loop spans 15 amino acids. Germline V gene lookup returns CDR1 LGHDT and CDR2 YNNKEL (reference sequence). CDR3 protein: CASSPRRGTYNEQFF. The CDR3, as DNA: TGTGCCAGCAGCCCCCGTCGTGGGACTTACAATGAGCAGTTCTTC.

The chain uses TRBV7-8 and TRBJ2-5; 9 positions agree with TRBD2. The CDR3 totals 15 residues. Trimming removed 2 bases from V and 4 bases from J; junction bases left unmatched: 5. Germline lookup yields CDR1 SGHVS and CDR2 FQNEAQ. The CDR3 protein is CASSLNLAGAETQYF. The CDR3 DNA follows: TGTGCCAGCAGCTTAAATTTAGCGGGGGCAGAGACCCAGTACTTC.

The V and J genes are TRBV27 and TRBJ2-7, with D possibly being TRBD1 (5 bases). Germline V CDR1 and CDR2: MNHEY, SMNVEV (reference sequence). The V gene lost 7 bases and the J gene lost 3 bases, with 25 bases spanning the gap. CDR3 length equals 17 residues. The CDR3: CASTGRAPGSRLYEQYF. In DNA form, the CDR3 reads TGTGCCAGCACCGGCAGGGCTCCCGGGTCCCGCCTCTACGAGCAGTACTTC.